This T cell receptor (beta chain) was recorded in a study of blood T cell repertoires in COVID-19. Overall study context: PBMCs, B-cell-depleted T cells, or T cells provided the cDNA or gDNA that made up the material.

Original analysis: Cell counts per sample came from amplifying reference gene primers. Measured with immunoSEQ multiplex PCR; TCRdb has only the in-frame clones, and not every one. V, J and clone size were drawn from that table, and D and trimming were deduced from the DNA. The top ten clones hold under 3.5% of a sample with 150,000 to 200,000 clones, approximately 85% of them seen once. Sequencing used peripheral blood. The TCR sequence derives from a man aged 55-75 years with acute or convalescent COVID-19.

For the CDR3, the DNA is TGTGCCAGCAGGGTAGGCGCCGGGTACTCGGACACCGGGGAGCTGTTTTTT. This codes for CASRVGAGYSDTGELFF. The rearrangement uses TRBV7-6 and TRBJ2-2; D is unclear. Germline-derived CDR1 and CDR2 are SGHVS and FNYEAQ. This CDR3 comprises 17 residues. With 6 bases removed from V and 3 bases from J, the gap between germline ends came to 20 bases. Full variable domain (rest looked up from reference TRBV7-6 and TRBJ2-2): GAGVSQSPRYKVTKRGQDVALRCDPISGHVSLYWYRQALGQGPEFLTYFNYEAQQDKSGLPNDRFSAERPEGSISTLTIQRTEQRDSAMYRCASRVGAGYSDTGELFFGEGSRLTVL.